This T cell receptor beta chain was identified during a study of blood T cell repertoires in COVID-19. Repertoires were generated with immunoSEQ multiplex PCR, while TCRdb's copy carries only in-frame clones and drops some. This table has some 420,000 clones, approximately 92% appearing once. The sequence came from a man aged 30 to 45 who had recovered from COVID-19. The sample consisted of PBMCs or T cells enriched from blood (not recorded which).

In nucleotides, the CDR3 is TGTGCCAGCAGTCCCAGTAGCGGGAGAATGGTTTATGAGCAGTACTTC. It specifies CASSPSSGRMVYEQYF. The genes are TRBV27 and TRBJ2-7; 9 nucleotides agree with TRBD2. This CDR3 has 16 residues. Looked up from germline, CDR1 is MNHEY and CDR2 is SMNVEV (reference sequence). Losses at the gene ends were 5 bases for V and 7 bases for J; bases not matched to a gene: 15.